These 10 T cell receptor beta chains were all obtained from the same sample, sequenced in a study of beta chain features in type 1 diabetes. Isolated RNA was reverse transcribed in full, so expressed TCRB transcripts were sequenced. TCRdb keeps only in-frame clones here, not all; method: immunoSEQ multiplex PCR. The sample yields roughly 350,000 clones, approximately 11% seen once. Sequenced sample: naive CD4+ T cells from blood. The source of these receptors is a woman aged 30 to 39 in good health.

This clone was seen more than once but under ten times. The V call is TRBV29-1, the J call TRBJ2-7, with 8 positions matching TRBD1. This CDR3 is built from 12 residues. In germline, CDR1 is SQVTM, CDR2 ANQGSEA. V was pared by 6 bases and J by 4 bases, with 5 bases of the junction left unmatched. The CDR3 is CSVETGVYEQYF. The CDR3 nucleotides read TGCAGCGTAGAGACAGGGGTATACGAGCAGTACTTC.

The chain combines TRBV25-1 with TRBJ1-2; no reliable D call. Germline values: CDR1 MGHDK, CDR2 SYGVNS. Trimming cost V 5 bases and J 4 bases, with 8 bases left between them. The CDR3 extends over 12 amino acids. In DNA form, the CDR3 reads TGTGCCAGCAGTACAGAGCCCTATGGCTACACCTTC. It specifies CASSTEPYGYTF.

This clone was seen only a few times. The genes are TRBV28 and TRBJ1-1, with 9 bases identical to TRBD1. Germline V gene data show CDR1 as MDHEN and CDR2 as SYDVKM. This CDR3 region has 15 residues. The ends lost 4 bases at V and 2 bases at J; junction bases unmatched: 5. CDR3 region: CASSSVGQGNTEAFF. DNA of the CDR3: TGTGCCAGCAGTTCTGTGGGACAGGGTAACACTGAAGCTTTCTTT.

Here the CDR3 reads CAWSAEIAKNIQYF. The CDR3 nucleotides are TGTGCCTGGAGTGCGGAGATAGCCAAAAACATTCAGTACTTC. The chain carries TRBV30 and TRBJ2-4, with D unresolved. The CDR3 length is 14 residues. The V gene lost 1 base and the J gene lost 0 bases, with 7 bases spanning the gap. Germline V gives CDR1 GTSNPN, CDR2 SVGIG (reference sequence).

CDR3 region: CASSPRDTQYF. The CDR3 region has the DNA TGTGCCAGCAGCCCGCGAGATACGCAGTATTTT. The chain joins TRBV7-9 to TRBJ2-3; no clear D. Germline V gene data show CDR1 as SEHNR and CDR2 as FQNEAQ (reference sequence). CDR3 length: 11 amino acids. The ends were cut back, 5 bases at V and 5 bases at J, with 5 bases in the middle.

The chain is built from TRBV6-5 and TRBJ1-5, with 7 bases matching TRBD1. Germline loops: CDR1 MNHEY, CDR2 SVGAGI. Trimming removed 6 bases from V and 6 bases from J; junction bases left unmatched: 8. This CDR3 is 14 amino acids long. This chain's CDR3 is CASSSGQLSQPQHF. Here the CDR3 DNA reads TGTGCCAGCAGCTCGGGACAGTTGAGTCAGCCCCAGCATTTT.

The rearrangement joins TRBV9 to TRBJ2-3; D possibly corresponds to TRBD2 (6 bases). In germline, CDR1 is SGDLS, CDR2 YYNGEE. The CDR3 length is 14 residues. V gave up 0 bases and J gave up 2 bases, with 7 bases separating them. CDR3 loop: CASSVASDTDTQYF. CDR3 sequence (DNA): TGTGCCAGCAGCGTAGCTAGCGACACAGATACGCAGTATTTT.

A few counts support this clone. The chain employs TRBV11-2 and TRBJ2-1; a possible D gene is TRBD2 (6 bases). The V end lost 2 bases, the J end lost 4 bases, and 15 bases lay between the germline ends. The CDR3 contains 16 residues. The germline gives CDR1 SGHAT, CDR2 FQNNGV. For the CDR3, the DNA is TGTGCCAGCAGCTTACTTAATCAGCGGGTATACAATGAGCAGTTCTTC. It is translated as CASSLLNQRVYNEQFF.

There are a few counts of this clone. The chain employs TRBV28 and TRBJ2-3; 9 bases fit TRBD1. In germline, CDR1 is MDHEN, CDR2 SYDVKM. The CDR3 totals 17 residues. After removal of 2 bases from V and 0 bases from J, the junction contained 6 bases not matched to a gene. CDR3: CASSLVQGAASTDTQYF. The DNA of the CDR3 is TGTGCCAGCAGTTTAGTACAGGGGGCCGCCAGCACAGATACGCAGTATTTT.

The chain joins TRBV7-9 to TRBJ2-5, with 9 nucleotides matching TRBD2. With 3 bases clipped from V and 3 bases from J, the junction kept 2 bases outside the gene matches. The germline V gene encodes CDR1 SEHNR and CDR2 FQNEAQ (reference sequence). CDR3 length equals 14 residues. The CDR3 bases are TGTGCCAGCAGCTTCCTAGCGGGGAAAGAGACCCAGTACTTC. This encodes CASSFLAGKETQYF.